The subject of this entry is one T cell receptor (beta chain). Its antigen remains unknown. Germline V gene sequence: CDR1 SGHDT, CDR2 YYEEEE. V trimming: 0 bases; J trimming: 0 bases; junction bases outside the gene matches: 12. The CDR3 extends over 19 amino acids. The sample is drawn from a study of graft-versus-host responses after intestinal transplantation. Study-wide context: Anti-thymocyte globulin induction, then tacrolimus and steroids for around 3 years, went to all recipients.

Study outcomes and limitations: Declines in HvG clones occurring early post-transplant were associated with peak circulating GvH clone levels. Allograft graft-versus-host to host-versus-graft clonal ratios ran high in patients with graft-donor T cell macrochimerism.

The protocol was immunoSEQ multiplex PCR, while the TCRdb copy is restricted to in-frame clones and leaves out a portion. This sample has 75,000 to 100,000 clones, with 90% to 95% found just once. The clonotype comes from a human donor who was the organ donor for an intestinal transplant. The sequencing used unstimulated CD4+ T cells sorted from spleen or lymph node cells, collected before transplant. This sequence joins TRBV5-6 and TRBJ2-3; 8 bases line up with TRBD2. CDR3 loop: CASSLVWIAGRTSTDTQYF. The CDR3 DNA sequence: TGTGCCAGCAGCTTGGTATGGATAGCGGGGCGTACTAGCACAGATACGCAGTATTTT.